The rows below give T cell receptor beta chains drawn from one sample of a study of vaccination and CD4 T cells after COVID-19. What these receptors recognize is not known. MiXCR, run by TCRdb on the PCR reads, gives a single entry per CDR3 protein. The sample contains under 6,000 distinct CDR3 sequences, 35% to 45% of which appear only once. Sequenced material: CD4+ T cells from blood, cultured in vitro. The receptors here all came from a human donor who had recovered from COVID-19. CDR3s include the opening cysteine and the closing phenylalanine or tryptophan. D genes are given only for firm matches. For some rows the clone size is stated as once, few or many, or as a class when expanded; others skip it.

clone_size j_call v_call d_call cdr3_nt cdr3_aa
few TRBJ2-7 TRBV6-2/TRBV6-3 TRBD1 TGTGCCAGCAGTTATTTGGGACAGGGGCTTTCCTACGAGCAGTACTTC CASSYLGQGLSYEQYF
few TRBJ2-5 TRBV20-1 TRBD1 TGCAGTGCTGAACAGGGGTACCAAGAGACCCAGTACTTC CSAEQGYQETQYF
. TRBJ1-1 TRBV6-4 . TGTGCCAGCAGTGACTCGTCGTATGGGACTGAAGCTTTCTTT CASSDSSYGTEAFF
. TRBJ1-5 TRBV6-1 . TGTGCCAGCAGCCCTGACCGAGGTCAGCCCCAGCATTTT CASSPDRGQPQHF
. TRBJ2-5 TRBV4-2 . TGTGCCAGCAGCCAAGATCGGGCTAGCCAAGAGACCCAGTACTTC CASSQDRASQETQYF
few TRBJ2-1 TRBV7-3 TRBD2 TGTGCCAGCAGTTTAATTTGGGCTAGCGGGGGGACCGAGCAGTTCTTC CASSLIWASGGTEQFF
. TRBJ2-1 TRBV7-3 . TGTGCCAGCAGCTTAAAGTCTTGGGTTGAGCGCTACAATGAGCAGTTCTTC CASSLKSWVERYNEQFF
. TRBJ1-2 TRBV20-1 TRBD1 TGCAGTGCTAGCCCGGGACAGGGATATTATGGCTACACCTTC CSASPGQGYYGYTF
medium-sized TRBJ2-5 TRBV27 TRBD2 TGTGCCAGCAGGTTGACTAGCAGAGAGACCCAGTACTTC CASRLTSRETQYF
. TRBJ2-7 TRBV3-1 TRBD2 TGTGCCAGCAGCCTCGGACTAGCGGGATCTTACGAGCAGTACTTC CASSLGLAGSYEQYF
. TRBJ2-7 TRBV20-1 TRBD2 TGCAGTGCTAGAGTCCCAGCGGGAAATGTCCACGAGCAGTACTTC CSARVPAGNVHEQYF
few TRBJ1-3 TRBV24-1 . TGTGCCACCAGTGCTCCCGAGGATGGTGGAAACACCATATATTTT CATSAPEDGGNTIYF
. TRBJ2-1 TRBV7-2 . TGTGCCAGCAGCCCCAGCCTTGGACACAATGAGCAGTTCTTC CASSPSLGHNEQFF
. TRBJ1-2 TRBV12-3/TRBV12-4 . TGTGCCAGCAGTCCCCGGGAGGACTATGGCTACACCTTC CASSPREDYGYTF
. TRBJ2-6 TRBV24-1 . TGTGCCACCAGTGATTTGAAGCGGCAGGGAGTTCGCGTCCTGACTTTC CATSDLKRQGVRVLTF
. TRBJ2-2 TRBV6-5 . TGTGCCAGCAGTTACCGACGCGGTGCGAACACCGGGGAGCTGTTTTTT CASSYRRGANTGELFF
. TRBJ2-4 TRBV20-1 . TGCAGTGCTAGAGATTACGCGGGGAACATTCAGTACTTC CSARDYAGNIQYF
. TRBJ2-5 TRBV7-2 TRBD2 TGTGCCAGCAGCTCTCAAGCGGGGGAGGAAACCCAGTACTTC CASSSQAGEETQYF
. TRBJ1-6 TRBV18 . TGTGCCAGCTCACCACTTTCAGCAGTTAATTCACCCCTCCACTTT CASSPLSAVNSPLHF
few TRBJ2-7 TRBV7-9 TRBD2 TGTGCCAGCAACAGGGGAGGAGGTAGCGGGAGAGGGTCCTACGAGCAGTACTTC CASNRGGGSGRGSYEQYF
. TRBJ2-5 TRBV7-2 . TGTGCCAGCAGCCTCGGGACCGTACAAGAGACCCAGTACTTC CASSLGTVQETQYF
. TRBJ1-5 TRBV12-5 . TGTGCTAGTGGTTCCGGACACTATAATCAGCCCCAGCATTTT CASGSGHYNQPQHF
. TRBJ2-3 TRBV2 TRBD2 TGTGCCAGCAGTGCTAGCGGGGGGGCAGATACGCAGTATTTT CASSASGGADTQYF
. TRBJ2-5 TRBV6-1 . TGTGCCAGCAGGCTTGGGGGGCGAGAGACCCAGTACTTC CASRLGGRETQYF
few TRBJ1-5 TRBV6-1 . TGTGCCAGCAGTGAAAAGGGCAGGGGATTAAATCAGCCCCAGCATTTT CASSEKGRGLNQPQHF
. TRBJ2-5 TRBV20-1 TRBD2 TGCAGTGCTAGAGGTGGACTAGCGGGAGCACCCCAAGAGACCCAGTACTTC CSARGGLAGAPQETQYF
few TRBJ1-2 TRBV15 . TGTGCCACCAGCCGAGCTAACTATGGCTACACCTTC CATSRANYGYTF
. TRBJ2-5 TRBV12-3/TRBV12-4 . TGTGCCAGCAGCCGTAACCGGGAGACCCAGTACTTC CASSRNRETQYF
few TRBJ2-7 TRBV6-1 TRBD1 TGTGCCAGCAGCCAGCCAACTGGGACAGGGAATCTCTACGAGCAGTACTTC CASSQPTGTGNLYEQYF
. TRBJ1-1 TRBV6-5 . TGTGCCAGCAGTTACTGGGACGACTCTGAAGCTTTCTTT CASSYWDDSEAFF
few TRBJ2-4 TRBV7-3 TRBD1 TGTGCCAGCAGCCCGGCTTCGACAGGGGGGGCAGGGAAAAACATTCAGTACTTC CASSPASTGGAGKNIQYF
. TRBJ2-5 TRBV20-1 . TGCAGTGCTAGAATGGACCGAACTGAGACCCAGTACTTC CSARMDRTETQYF
. TRBJ2-1 TRBV12-3/TRBV12-4 . TGTGCCAGCAGTTCAAGTGTTGTTCAGGCGAATGAGCAGTTCTTC CASSSSVVQANEQFF
few TRBJ2-1 TRBV11-3 TRBD2 TGTGCCAGCAGCTTCTATGGACTAGCGTTTACCTACAATGAGCAGTTCTTC CASSFYGLAFTYNEQFF
few TRBJ1-2 TRBV12-3/TRBV12-4 TRBD1 TGTGCCAGCAGTTTTGGGGGACAGGGAGATGGCTACACCTTC CASSFGGQGDGYTF
. TRBJ2-3 TRBV4-1 . TGCGCCAGCAGCCCGCTGTGGCGGGGCACAGATACGCAGTATTTT CASSPLWRGTDTQYF
. TRBJ2-1 TRBV7-8 TRBD2 TGTGCCAGCAGCTTAGGAATTGGGGTGGCGGGAGGTTCAAAGGGATCCTACAATGAGCAGTTCTTC CASSLGIGVAGGSKGSYNEQFF
few TRBJ1-5 TRBV6-1 . TGTGCCAGCAGTGCGGGGGTTAATCAGCCCCAGCATTTT CASSAGVNQPQHF
. TRBJ2-5 TRBV5-4 . TGTGCCGGAAGCCGTGAGGGAGCCGATTTATCTCAAGAGACCCAGTACTTC CAGSREGADLSQETQYF
. TRBJ1-4 TRBV28 . TGTGCCAGCAGCGAGGGGAATGAAAAACTGTTTTTT CASSEGNEKLFF
few TRBJ2-5 TRBV6-1 TRBD2 TGTGCCAGCAGGCTAGCGGGGCAAGAGACCCAGTACTTC CASRLAGQETQYF
few TRBJ2-3 TRBV30 TRBD2 TGTGCCTGGACGCGGACTAGCGGCACAGATACGCAGTATTTT CAWTRTSGTDTQYF
. TRBJ1-2 TRBV6-2/TRBV6-3 TRBD1 TGTGCCAGCAGTCCCCGCACCGGGACAGGGGGATTCAACTATGGCTACACCTTC CASSPRTGTGGFNYGYTF
. TRBJ1-2 TRBV18 TRBD1 TGTGCCAGCTCATTAACCCGGGACAGGGAGAATTATGGCTACACCTTC CASSLTRDRENYGYTF
. TRBJ2-1 TRBV20-1 TRBD1 TGCAGTGCTAGACGGACAGGGCCAGTCAATGAGCAGTTCTTC CSARRTGPVNEQFF
once TRBJ1-3 TRBV7-8 . TGTGCCAGCAGCCCCCAGAGCTCTGGAAACACCATATATTTT CASSPQSSGNTIYF
. TRBJ2-2 TRBV2 TRBD1 TGTGCCAGCAGGGTCTGGACAGGCACCGGGGAGCTGTTTTTT CASRVWTGTGELFF